The text below deals with one TCR beta chain. Antigen specificity is unknown. There are 16 residues in the CDR3. CDR1 is SGHNT and CDR2 is YYREEE in the germline V gene (reference sequence). J was trimmed by 8 bases and V by 4 bases; bases with no gene match: 11. This PCR relied on a set of 60 Vbeta primers and 13 Jbeta primers. Data came from immunoSEQ multiplex PCR; TCRdb stores just in-frame clones and leaves some out. Recorded for this sample: just under 90,000 clones. The sample is drawn from a study of cytomegalovirus exposure and HLA in healthy donors. In the study overall: Across a few hundred genotyped donors, about 80% landed in the Caucasian-associated ancestry cluster. Study results and caveats: Cytomegalovirus-associated status was assigned to 164 TCR beta chains.

This TCR derives from a girl between 5 and 17 years old in good health and CMV-seropositive. The rearrangement links TRBV5-4 to TRBJ1-6; 8 bases are a match to TRBD1. Sequencing used PBMCs. In DNA form, the CDR3 reads TGTGCCAGCAGCAACCGGAGGACAGGGAGGGATTCACCCCTCCACTTT. It is translated as CASSNRRTGRDSPLHF.